The 5 T cell receptor beta chains presented below share a single source sample, sequenced in a study of long-term antiretroviral therapy in people with HIV. The libraries were made with immunoSEQ v3.0 at survey level. Measured with immunoSEQ multiplex PCR; TCRdb has only the in-frame clones, and not every one. Of some 11,000 clones in the sample, under 85% were seen once. The source material was unsorted PBMCs, sampled at the start of antiretroviral therapy, before treatment. All receptors come from a man between 25 and 39 years old with HIV.

The chain uses TRBV4-2 and TRBJ1-2; maybe TRBD1 (5 bases). The germline V and J ends were trimmed by 0 bases and 4 bases, with 12 bases remaining between them. The CDR3 is 15 amino acids. Looked up from germline, CDR1 is LGHNA and CDR2 is YNFKEQ. CDR3 nucleotides: TGTGCCAGCAGCCAAGAAGCAGGGTTCCCCTATGGCTACACCTTC. Translated: CASSQEAGFPYGYTF.

In this sample, this clone turned up a few times. The chain has TRBV5-6 and TRBJ1-2; D not certain. Trimming left V 0 bases short and J 8 bases short, with 5 bases between. CDR1 is SGHDT and CDR2 is YYEEEE in the germline V gene. This CDR3 is 11 amino acids long. CDR3 in amino acids: CASSLGLGYTF. The CDR3 nucleotides read TGTGCCAGCAGCTTGGGTTTAGGCTACACCTTC.

The J gene is TRBJ2-5, the V gene TRBV4-2; 11 nucleotides match TRBD2. CDR1 and CDR2 from the germline V gene are LGHNA and YNFKEQ. The CDR3 sequence is 18 residues long. The junction had 13 bases not matched to a gene; V was cut back by 1 base and J by 6 bases. The CDR3 nucleotides read TGTGCCAGCAGCCAAGGCGAGGGACTAGCGGAATTCATTCAGACCCAGTACTTC. It encodes CASSQGEGLAEFIQTQYF.

This clone was seen once. The genes are TRBV15 and TRBJ2-1; 11 bases are a match to TRBD2. Looked up from germline, CDR1 is LNHNV and CDR2 is YYDKDF (reference sequence). The CDR3 has 20 amino acids. V trimming: 3 bases; J trimming: 0 bases; junction bases outside the gene matches: 13. Here the CDR3 reads CATSSLTSGAPYSSYNEQFF. Here the CDR3 DNA reads TGTGCCACCAGCAGTCTGACTAGCGGGGCCCCTTACAGCTCCTACAATGAGCAGTTCTTC.

This clone was seen only a few times. The gene calls are TRBV7-9 and TRBJ2-7, with D possibly matching TRBD1 (5 bases). V lost 1 base, J lost 7 bases, and 20 bases lay in between. The CDR3 extends over 16 amino acids. CDR1 is SEHNR, CDR2 FQNEAQ, per germline (reference sequence). The CDR3 sequence: CASSLGGLGASQEQYF. In nucleotides, the CDR3 is TGTGCCAGCAGCTTAGGAGGATTAGGGGCTTCTCAAGAGCAGTACTTC.